One and the same sample provided the 17 T cell receptor beta chains below, sequenced in a study of blood T cell repertoires in COVID-19. The data were produced by immunoSEQ multiplex PCR, yet TCRdb's version contains in-frame clones alone and is incomplete. The table includes about 120,000 clones, 60% to 85% detected once. The sequenced material came from peripheral blood. All receptors derive from a man aged 70 or older with acute or convalescent COVID-19.

A word on this clone: At one end the junction does not follow the germline gene, possibly because of a read error. The V call is TRBV4-1, the J call TRBJ2-7; TRBD2 aligns across 8 bases. Per germline, CDR1 MGHRA and CDR2 YSYEKL. The CDR3 length is 13 residues. The CDR3 loop reads CASSHALAEDPHF. The CDR3 nucleotides are TGCGCCAGCAGCCACGCACTAGCGGAGGACCCTCACTTC.

The V gene is TRBV29-1, the J gene TRBJ2-5; 8 nucleotides match TRBD1. The CDR3 length is 17 residues. Germline V gene data show CDR1 as SQVTM and CDR2 as ANQGSEA. V gave up 0 bases and J gave up 7 bases; unmatched junction bases: 16. In DNA, the CDR3 is TGCAGCGTTGAAGACCCCCAGGGGGCTCGGCCTCAGGGGACCCAGTACTTC. Its protein is CSVEDPQGARPQGTQYF.

The chain recombines TRBV7-3 with TRBJ2-7; perhaps TRBD2 as D (6 bases). Germline V CDR1 and CDR2: SGHTA, FQGTGA. The CDR3 has 13 residues. Trimming took off 2 bases at V and 5 bases at J, with 10 bases between the two ends. In DNA, the CDR3 is TGTGCCAGCAGCTTAGGAGGGGACGACGAGCAGTACTTC. Translated, it gives CASSLGGDDEQYF.

The V call is TRBV28, the J call TRBJ1-5; TRBD1 might be the D (6 bases). The germline V gene encodes CDR1 MDHEN and CDR2 SYDVKM. The CDR3 has 15 residues. V was trimmed by 5 bases and J by 3 bases, leaving 14 bases between them. Here the CDR3 reads CASSPNGQNNQPQHF. In DNA, the CDR3 is TGTGCCAGCAGTCCGAATGGACAGAACAATCAGCCCCAGCATTTT. Combining the CDR3 with reference TRBV28 and TRBJ1-5 gives the whole variable domain DVKVTQSSRYLVKRTGEKVFLECVQDMDHENMFWYRQDPGLGLRLIYFSYDVKMKEKGDIPEGYSVSREKKERFSLILESASTNQTSMYLCASSPNGQNNQPQHFGDGTRLSIL.

The chain is built from TRBV2 and TRBJ2-1; 8 positions match TRBD2. The CDR3 is 14 residues long. Germline loops: CDR1 SNHLY, CDR2 FYNNEI. The trim removed 6 bases at V and 0 bases at J, leaving 1 base unmatched. The CDR3, as DNA: TGTGCCAGCAGGAGCGGGAGCTCCTACAATGAGCAGTTCTTC. It yields the protein CASRSGSSYNEQFF.

The chain is built from TRBV5-6 and TRBJ2-3, with 7 bases lining up with TRBD2. CDR1 and CDR2 (germline): SGHDT, YYEEEE. CDR3 size: 14 residues. J was trimmed by 4 bases and V by 4 bases; bases with no gene match: 6. CDR3 nucleotides: TGTGCCAGCAGCCCGGGACTACGCCCAGATACGCAGTATTTT. Translation gives CASSPGLRPDTQYF.

In its sample, this clone was seen once. Possible read error: a much larger clone is one base away. V usage is TRBV4-1 and J usage is TRBJ1-3, with D possibly matching TRBD1 (5 bases). The CDR3 sequence is 15 residues long. The germline V gene has CDR1 MGHRA and CDR2 YSYEKL. V was cut by 3 bases and J by 3 bases, with 12 bases left in between. CDR3 residues: CASSHSGWGGNTIYF. The CDR3 coding sequence is TGCGCCAGCAGCCATTCAGGGTGGGGTGGAAACACCATATATTTT.

This clone has only a few counts. The J gene is TRBJ2-1, the V gene TRBV2; D uncertain. V was clipped by 4 bases and J by 9 bases, with 10 bases between them. The CDR3 contains 12 residues. Germline CDR1 and CDR2: SNHLY and FYNNEI. CDR3 amino acids: CASSGRRSEQFF. CDR3 in DNA: TGTGCCAGCAGTGGTAGAAGGAGTGAGCAGTTCTTC.

V and J are TRBV4-3 and TRBJ2-7; D perhaps matches TRBD2 (6 bases). Looked up from germline, CDR1 is LGHNA and CDR2 is YSLEER. The CDR3 runs 16 residues. Trimming cost V 3 bases and J 2 bases, with 17 bases left between them. The CDR3 nucleotides are TGCGCCAGCAGCCACCCCGTTGGAGGGGCGCCCTACGAGCAGTACTTC. Protein sequence: CASSHPVGGAPYEQYF.

The rearrangement uses TRBV14 and TRBJ2-7; perhaps TRBD1 as D (6 bases). The CDR3 is made up of 14 amino acids. CDR1 and CDR2 (germline): SGHDN, FVKESK. Trimming stripped 6 bases from V and 5 bases from J, with 17 bases between. The CDR3 sequence is CASRNTGSSDEQYF. DNA for the CDR3: TGTGCCAGCAGGAATACAGGGTCGTCAGACGAGCAGTACTTC.

The rearrangement links TRBV9 to TRBJ2-5; 8 positions match TRBD1. The CDR3 sequence is 14 residues long. In germline, CDR1 is SGDLS, CDR2 YYNGEE. With 3 bases clipped from V and 5 bases from J, the junction kept 6 bases outside the gene matches. Here the CDR3 DNA reads TGTGCCAGCAGCGCCAGGGGGCAGGGGGAGACCCAGTACTTC. This sequence encodes CASSARGQGETQYF.

This chain uses TRBV19 with TRBJ2-7; TRBD1 is a possible D gene (5 bases). The CDR3 runs 14 residues. Trimming shortened V by 2 bases and J by 4 bases, and 12 bases separated the two germline ends. Germline CDR1 reads LNHDA; CDR2 reads SQIVND (reference sequence). CDR3 sequence: CASSISSTAYEQYF. In DNA, the CDR3 is TGTGCCAGTAGTATAAGTTCGACAGCTTACGAGCAGTACTTC.

The chain links TRBV5-5 to TRBJ2-7; no reliable D call. The germline V and J ends were trimmed by 6 bases and 7 bases, with 17 bases remaining between them. The CDR3 sequence is 13 residues long. Germline loops: CDR1 SGHKS, CDR2 YYEKEE (reference sequence). Written as DNA, the CDR3 is TGTGCCAGCAACGACGTCACGGGTGCAGAGCAGTACTTC. Amino acid sequence: CASNDVTGAEQYF.

The chain combines TRBV6-2 or TRBV6-3 with TRBJ2-5; 9 bases agree with TRBD2. Germline lookup yields CDR1 MNHEY and CDR2 SVGEGT. The CDR3 has 16 amino acids. The V segment lost 0 bases and the J segment 4 bases; nucleotides outside the gene matches: 6. CDR3 in amino acids: CASSYSGGRGPETQYF. Here the CDR3 DNA reads TGTGCCAGCAGTTACTCGGGCGGGAGGGGTCCAGAGACCCAGTACTTC.

The chain links TRBV15 to TRBJ1-4; D unclear. The length of the CDR3 is 16 residues. Trimming pared 1 base from V and 0 bases from J, leaving 9 bases between. Germline loops: CDR1 LNHNV, CDR2 YYDKDF (reference sequence). The CDR3 DNA reads as TGTGCCACCAGCAGAGCGTCGAGGGCAACTAATGAAAAACTGTTTTTT. Amino acids: CATSRASRATNEKLFF.

The rearrangement joins TRBV27 to TRBJ1-4, with D uncertain. The CDR3 covers 15 residues. V shed 1 base and J shed 8 bases, with 14 bases lying between them. Germline V gene sequence: CDR1 MNHEY, CDR2 SMNVEV (reference sequence). The CDR3 is CASSLYGSLGEKLFF. The CDR3 nucleotides read TGTGCCAGCAGTTTATACGGCTCCTTGGGCGAAAAACTGTTTTTT.

The chain combines TRBV9 with TRBJ2-3; TRBD2 aligns across 10 bases. After removal of 4 bases from V and 0 bases from J, the junction contained 5 bases not matched to a gene. CDR3 size: 16 residues. Per the germline V gene, CDR1 is SGDLS and CDR2 is YYNGEE. The CDR3 reads CASSTQLAGSTDTQYF. DNA for the CDR3: TGTGCCAGCAGCACACAACTAGCGGGAAGCACAGATACGCAGTATTTT.